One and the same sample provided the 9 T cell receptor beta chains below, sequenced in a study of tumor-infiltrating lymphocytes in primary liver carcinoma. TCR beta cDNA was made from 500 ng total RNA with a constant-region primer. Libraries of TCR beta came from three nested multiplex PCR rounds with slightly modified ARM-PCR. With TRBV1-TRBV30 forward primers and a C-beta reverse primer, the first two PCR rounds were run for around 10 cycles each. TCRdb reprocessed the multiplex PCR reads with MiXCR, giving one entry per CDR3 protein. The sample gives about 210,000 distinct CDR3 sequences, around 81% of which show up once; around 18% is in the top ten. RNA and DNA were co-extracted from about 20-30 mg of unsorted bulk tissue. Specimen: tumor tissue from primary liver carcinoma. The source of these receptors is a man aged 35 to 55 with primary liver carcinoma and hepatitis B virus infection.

CDR3 amino acids: CASSLETSGIAKNIQYF. The DNA for the CDR3 is TGTGCCAGCAGCTTAGAAACTAGCGGGATCGCCAAAAACATTCAGTACTTC. The rearrangement uses TRBV11-2 and TRBJ2-4; 10 bases agree with TRBD2. The germline gives CDR1 SGHAT, CDR2 FQNNGV. Losses at the gene ends were 0 bases for V and 1 base for J; bases not matched to a gene: 3. The CDR3 is made up of 17 amino acids.

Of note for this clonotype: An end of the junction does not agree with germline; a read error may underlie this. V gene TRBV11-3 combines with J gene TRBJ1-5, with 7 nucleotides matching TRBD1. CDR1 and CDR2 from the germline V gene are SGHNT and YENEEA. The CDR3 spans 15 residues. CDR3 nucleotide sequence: TGTGCCAGCAGCTTAGTTCAGGGGGTGGCTCAGCCCCAACATTTT. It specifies CASSLVQGVAQPQHF.

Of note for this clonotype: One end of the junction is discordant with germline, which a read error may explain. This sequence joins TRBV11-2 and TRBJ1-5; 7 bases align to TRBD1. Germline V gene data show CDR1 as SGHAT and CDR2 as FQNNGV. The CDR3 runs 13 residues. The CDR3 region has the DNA TGTGCCAGCAGTCGCGACAGGGATCGGCCCCAACATTTT. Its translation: CASSRDRDRPQHF.

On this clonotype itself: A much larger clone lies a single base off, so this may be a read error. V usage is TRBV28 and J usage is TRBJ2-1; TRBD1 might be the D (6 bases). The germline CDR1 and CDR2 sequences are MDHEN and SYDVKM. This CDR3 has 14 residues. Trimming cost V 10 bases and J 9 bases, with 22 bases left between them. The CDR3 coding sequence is TGTGCCAACACCGGACAGCGAAGCCTAAGTGAGCAGTTCTTC. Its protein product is CANTGQRSLSEQFF.

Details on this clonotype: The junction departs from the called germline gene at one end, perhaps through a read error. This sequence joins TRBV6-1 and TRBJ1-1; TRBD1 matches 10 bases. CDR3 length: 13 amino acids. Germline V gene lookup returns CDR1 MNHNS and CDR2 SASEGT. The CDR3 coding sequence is TGTGCCAGCCCCATGACAGGGGGCACTGGAGCTTTCTTT. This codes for CASPMTGGTGAFF.

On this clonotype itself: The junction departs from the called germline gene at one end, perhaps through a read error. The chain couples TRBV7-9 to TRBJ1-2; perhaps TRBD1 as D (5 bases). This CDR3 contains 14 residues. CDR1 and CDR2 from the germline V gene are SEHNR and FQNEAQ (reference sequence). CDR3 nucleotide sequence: TGTGCCAACAGCACATCTTGGGGGGAGCTGGGCTACACCTTC. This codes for CANSTSWGELGYTF.

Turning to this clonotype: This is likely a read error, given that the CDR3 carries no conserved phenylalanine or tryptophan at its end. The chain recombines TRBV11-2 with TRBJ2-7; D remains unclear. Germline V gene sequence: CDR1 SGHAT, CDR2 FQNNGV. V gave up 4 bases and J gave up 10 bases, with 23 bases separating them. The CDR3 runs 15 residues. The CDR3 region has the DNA TGTGCCAGCAGCTCCCGACGGCTTTACGCGAGCGAACAGTACTTG. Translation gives CASSSRRLYASEQYL.

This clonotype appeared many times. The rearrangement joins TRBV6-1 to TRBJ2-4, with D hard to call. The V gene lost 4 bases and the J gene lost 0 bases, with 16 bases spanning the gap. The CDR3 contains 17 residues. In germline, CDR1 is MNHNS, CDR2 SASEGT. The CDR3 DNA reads TGTGCCAGCAGTGGAGGTCCTACAAGGGAAGCCAAAAACATTCAGTACTTC. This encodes CASSGGPTREAKNIQYF.

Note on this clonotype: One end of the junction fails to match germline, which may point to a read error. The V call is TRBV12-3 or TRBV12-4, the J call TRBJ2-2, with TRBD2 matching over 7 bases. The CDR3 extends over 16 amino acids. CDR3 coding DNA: TGTGCCAGCATCCTACTAGCGCTCGCGAACACCCGGGAGCTGTTATTT. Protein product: CASILLALANTRELLF.